This T cell receptor (beta chain) is from a study of T cells after yellow fever vaccination. CDR1 and CDR2 from the germline V gene are SGHTA and FQGNSA. V was shortened by 1 base and J by 9 bases, with 10 bases between the two germline ends. The CDR3 length is 13 residues. This clonotype was recorded a few times. Its antigen is as yet unknown. Study-wide findings and caveats: A minor fraction of clonotypes spanned both CD4 and CD8 compartments.

The authors made TCR cDNA by 5'RACE template switching, adding a universal primer site and UMIs. TCRdb itself ran the 5' RACE reads through MiXCR, one entry per CDR3 protein. This table holds 300,000 to 400,000 distinct CDR3 sequences, under 7.5% found once. This receptor was taken from a man aged 25-45 years who received the YFV17D yellow fever vaccine. This chain links TRBV7-2 with TRBJ2-1; D call uncertain. This specimen was PBMCs, taken 5 days after the yellow fever booster vaccination. DNA for the CDR3: TGTGCCAGCAGCTTAGGGGCCCCAACTGAGCAGTTCTTC. It translates to CASSLGAPTEQFF.